These 13 T cell receptor beta chains share one sample of origin, sequenced in a study of T cell responses to AZD1222 COVID-19 vaccine. Profiled with immunoSEQ multiplex PCR; TCRdb holds only in-frame clones, not every one. The sample includes tens of thousands of clones, roughly 86% of them seen just once. Source: peripheral blood, taken on day 0 of AZD1222 vaccination. These receptors were obtained from an adult in good health.

The J gene is TRBJ2-1, the V gene TRBV15, with D possibly being TRBD2 (7 bases). With 2 bases removed from V and 8 bases from J, the gap between germline ends came to 10 bases. The CDR3 sequence is 13 residues long. Germline assignment: CDR1 LNHNV and CDR2 YYDKDF (reference sequence). The CDR3 protein is CATSRWGGHEQFF. CDR3 in DNA: TGTGCCACCAGCAGATGGGGGGGCCATGAGCAGTTCTTC.

This clone is labeled as medium-sized. The chain is built from TRBV19 and TRBJ1-5; D ambiguous. V lost 8 bases and J lost 7, with 12 bases in between. This CDR3 has 12 residues. The germline V gene encodes CDR1 LNHDA and CDR2 SQIVND (reference sequence). CDR3 in amino acids: CASQSRRQPQHF. The CDR3 bases are TGTGCCAGTCAATCGAGAAGACAGCCCCAGCATTTT. Combining the CDR3 with reference TRBV19 and TRBJ1-5 gives the whole variable domain DGGITQSPKYLFRKEGQNVTLSCEQNLNHDAMYWYRQDPGQGLRLIYYSQIVNDFQKGDIAEGYSVSREKKESFPLTVTSAQKNPTAFYLCASQSRRQPQHFGDGTRLSIL.

J is TRBJ2-1 and V is TRBV4-3; 12 bases align to TRBD2. V lost 1 base and J lost 7; bases outside the gene matches: 8. Germline V lookup: CDR1 LGHNA, CDR2 YSLEER. This CDR3 comprises 17 residues. CDR3 bases: TGCGCCAGCAGCCAAGTCGTGACTAGCGGGAGAAGTAATGAGCAGTTCTTC. It encodes CASSQVVTSGRSNEQFF.

The rearrangement joins TRBV12-3 or TRBV12-4 to TRBJ1-2, with D maybe TRBD1 (6 bases). V was clipped by 6 bases and J by 7 bases, with 15 bases between them. The CDR3 sequence is 13 residues long. The CDR3 coding sequence is TGTGCCAGCAGAAAAGGGGGGTGGGGTGGCTACACCTTC. This gives the protein CASRKGGWGGYTF.

This rearrangement joins TRBV7-3 to TRBJ1-1; D is perhaps TRBD1 (5 bases). Germline CDR1 and CDR2: SGHTA and FQGTGA. V lost 5 bases to trimming and J lost 3 bases, with 16 bases between them. The CDR3 is 15 amino acids. The CDR3 DNA reads as TGTGCCAGCAGCCGCGGAAATGGGGGGGACACTGAAGCTTTCTTT. It yields the protein CASSRGNGGDTEAFF.

The chain combines TRBV19 with TRBJ1-5; maybe TRBD1 (6 bases). The germline V gene has CDR1 LNHDA and CDR2 SQIVND (reference sequence). CDR3 length: 13 residues. Trimming removed 3 bases at V and 5 bases at J, with 8 bases between. CDR3: CASSMDRDQPQHF. CDR3 in DNA: TGTGCCAGTAGTATGGACAGAGATCAGCCCCAGCATTTT. Full variable domain (rest looked up from reference TRBV19 and TRBJ1-5): DGGITQSPKYLFRKEGQNVTLSCEQNLNHDAMYWYRQDPGQGLRLIYYSQIVNDFQKGDIAEGYSVSREKKESFPLTVTSAQKNPTAFYLCASSMDRDQPQHFGDGTRLSIL.

The chain is built from TRBV19 and TRBJ1-5; 9 bases match TRBD1. V gave up 4 bases and J gave up 3 bases; unmatched junction bases: 7. This CDR3 has 16 residues. Germline V gene data show CDR1 as LNHDA and CDR2 as SQIVND (reference sequence). The chain's CDR3 is CASSNFDRGFNQPQHF. The CDR3, as DNA: TGTGCCAGTAGTAACTTTGACAGGGGGTTCAATCAGCCCCAGCATTTT.

The J gene is TRBJ2-2, the V gene TRBV6-5; the match to TRBD1 covers 7 bases. CDR3 length: 14 residues. Looked up from germline, CDR1 is MNHEY and CDR2 is SVGAGI. V lost 2 bases to trimming and J lost 4 bases; unmatched junction nucleotides: 1. The CDR3 here is CASSYRGRTGELFF. The CDR3 DNA reads TGTGCCAGCAGTTACAGGGGGCGCACCGGGGAGCTGTTTTTT.

The rearrangement links TRBV7-3 to TRBJ2-1; TRBD2 aligns across 10 bases. Germline assignment: CDR1 SGHTA and CDR2 FQGTGA. The CDR3 sequence is 15 residues long. V shed 1 base and J 6 bases; nucleotides not matched to a gene: 3. The CDR3 here is CASSLISGRGNEQFF. In nucleotides, the CDR3 is TGTGCCAGCAGCTTAATCAGCGGGAGGGGCAATGAGCAGTTCTTC.

This clone occurred once. The V call is TRBV15, the J call TRBJ2-1; D uncertain. The CDR3 contains 13 residues. Germline V gene lookup returns CDR1 LNHNV and CDR2 YYDKDF (reference sequence). Trimming cost V 5 bases and J 12 bases, with 17 bases left between them. CDR3: CATSPQLGVRQFF. The DNA of the CDR3 is TGTGCCACCAGCCCCCAGCTTGGGGTCCGGCAGTTCTTC. The complete variable domain, with remaining parts taken from reference TRBV15 and TRBJ2-1, reads DAMVIQNPRYQVTQFGKPVTLSCSQTLNHNVMYWYQQKSSQAPKLLFHYYDKDFNNEADTPDNFQSRRPNTSFCFLDIRSPGLGDTAMYLCATSPQLGVRQFFGPGTRLTVL.

The rearrangement joins TRBV5-4 to TRBJ1-6, with TRBD1 identical over 8 bases. Germline V gene sequence: CDR1 SGHNT, CDR2 YYREEE (reference sequence). The length of the CDR3 is 14 residues. V shed 0 bases and J 7 bases; nucleotides not matched to a gene: 0. DNA of the CDR3: TGTGCCAGCAGCTTGGGACAGGGGAATTCACCCCTCCACTTT. This codes for CASSLGQGNSPLHF.

In this sample, this clone turned up a few times. The rearrangement joins TRBV4-1 to TRBJ2-1; perhaps TRBD2 as D (6 bases). Germline CDR1 MGHRA, CDR2 YSYEKL. Trimming shortened V by 0 bases and J by 0 bases, and 12 bases separated the two germline ends. CDR3 length: 17 residues. CDR3 amino acids: CASSQELAVSSYNEQFF. In DNA form, the CDR3 reads TGCGCCAGCAGCCAAGAGTTAGCGGTGAGCTCCTACAATGAGCAGTTCTTC.

The rearrangement uses TRBV11-1 and TRBJ1-1; 7 bases match TRBD1. The CDR3 extends over 13 amino acids. Trimming took 5 bases from V and 4 from J; bases not matched to a gene: 4. Germline V lookup: CDR1 SGHAT, CDR2 FQDESV (reference sequence). Here the CDR3 DNA reads TGTGCCAGCAGCCGCGACAGGGTCACTGAAGCTTTCTTT. This gives the protein CASSRDRVTEAFF. Based on the CDR3 plus reference TRBV11-1 and TRBJ1-1, the full variable domain is EAEVAQSPRYKITEKSQAVAFWCDPISGHATLYWYRQILGQGPELLVQFQDESVVDDSQLPKDRFSAERLKGVDSTLKIQPAELGDSAMYLCASSRDRVTEAFFGQGTRLTVV.